The T cell receptor beta chain described here comes from a study of T cell repertoires in cytomegalovirus infection. Study-level background: Alongside well-studied HLA-B-restricted CMV epitopes, recently identified HLA-C-restricted CMV epitopes were also used. Public signatures in TCR beta pointed to CMV infection and matching HLA type. Whole-study findings and limits: The response measured ex vivo was dominated by TCR beta clonotypes (HLA-C-restricted and CMV-specific).

TCRdb ran MiXCR on the reads and lists one entry per CDR3 protein. The repertoire holds approximately 1,000,000 distinct CDR3 sequences, with around a third as singletons. V lost 5 bases, J lost 1 base, and 9 bases lay in between. In germline, CDR1 is DFQATT, CDR2 SNEGSKA (reference sequence). The CDR3 runs to 13 residues. This clonotype was detected a few times. Its target is unknown. This clonotype was obtained from a human donor in good health (CMV status not recorded). Some clones in this sample may be carry-over from other donors' samples. The V and J genes are TRBV20-1 and TRBJ2-4, with D maybe TRBD1 (6 bases). The sequences come from cultured CD8+ T cells from PBMCs, collected from culture after CMV antigen stimulation. The CDR3 DNA follows: TGCAGTGCTCTTCAGGGGGCCAAAAACATTCAGTACTTC. It yields the protein CSALQGAKNIQYF.